These 14 T cell receptor beta chains were all obtained from the same sample, sequenced in a study of identifying expanded T cells in peripheral blood. Libraries were prepared by immunoSEQ multiplex PCR; TCRdb keeps only in-frame clonotypes and omits some of them. The sample yields around 100,000 clones, around nine tenths seen once. Sequenced input: blood. These TCRs come from a person between 18 and 69 years old in good health.

The rearrangement uses TRBV4-3 and TRBJ1-6; D unclear. Deletions cut 0 bases from V and 9 bases from J, with 15 bases between. CDR3 size: 16 residues. Germline loops: CDR1 LGHNA, CDR2 YSLEER. This CDR3 is CASSQDPPRARSPLHF. In DNA, the CDR3 is TGCGCCAGCAGCCAAGATCCGCCCCGGGCGCGTTCACCCCTCCACTTT.

The rearrangement joins TRBV30 to TRBJ2-5; TRBD2 agrees at 10 bases. This CDR3 is built from 16 residues. Trimming removed 2 bases from V and 6 bases from J; junction bases left unmatched: 12. Germline CDR1 is GTSNPN and CDR2 is SVGIG (reference sequence). CDR3 loop: CAWSRERGGAVKTQYF. CDR3 bases: TGTGCCTGGAGTAGGGAGCGGGGGGGCGCGGTAAAGACCCAGTACTTC.

V gene TRBV7-9 combines with J gene TRBJ1-3, with TRBD1 as a possible D gene (5 bases). Germline V gene lookup returns CDR1 SEHNR and CDR2 FQNEAQ (reference sequence). This CDR3 is built from 12 residues. With 8 bases removed from V and 7 bases from J, the gap between germline ends came to 12 bases. The CDR3 sequence: CASQGLANTIYF. As DNA, the CDR3 is TGTGCCAGCCAGGGTTTAGCGAACACCATATATTTT.

The rearrangement joins TRBV9 to TRBJ2-3, with 16 bases fitting TRBD2. Looked up from germline, CDR1 is SGDLS and CDR2 is YYNGEE. Unmatched junction bases numbered 11, after V lost 3 bases and J lost 4 bases. The CDR3 spans 19 residues. The CDR3 is CASSGPGLAGGPLADTQYF. The CDR3 bases are TGTGCCAGCAGCGGACCGGGACTAGCGGGGGGGCCGTTAGCAGATACGCAGTATTTT.

The rearrangement uses TRBV28 and TRBJ2-7, with D tentatively TRBD2 (5 bases). The CDR3 extends over 11 amino acids. Germline CDR1 MDHEN, CDR2 SYDVKM. V was pared by 7 bases and J by 6 bases, with 10 bases between. The CDR3 loop is CASKGEIEQYF. In DNA, the CDR3 is TGTGCCAGCAAGGGAGAGATCGAGCAGTACTTC.

V usage is TRBV6-6 and J usage is TRBJ2-7; D perhaps matches TRBD1 (8 bases). This CDR3 contains 14 residues. Trimming removed 4 bases from V and 2 bases from J, with 12 bases in between. CDR1 is MNHNY, CDR2 SVGAGI, per germline (reference sequence). CDR3 amino acids: CASSSTGGAYEQYF. CDR3 sequence (DNA): TGTGCCAGCAGTTCAACAGGGGGGGCCTACGAGCAGTACTTC.

V is TRBV18 and J is TRBJ2-3; 8 bases align to TRBD2. Germline values: CDR1 KGHSH, CDR2 LQKENI. V shed 2 bases and J 4 bases; nucleotides not matched to a gene: 8. This CDR3 is built from 16 residues. CDR3 region: CASSPSLAGGADTQYF. For the CDR3, the DNA is TGTGCCAGCTCACCATCCCTAGCGGGTGGGGCAGATACGCAGTATTTT.

This chain joins TRBV5-1 and TRBJ2-7, with D possibly TRBD1 on 6 matching bases. Germline V CDR1 and CDR2: SGHRS, YFSETQ. CDR3 length: 15 amino acids. Trimming cost V 0 bases and J 2 bases, with 12 bases left between them. CDR3 nucleotide sequence: TGCGCCAGCAGCTTGGGCACAGGGTCCACCTACGAGCAGTACTTC. Residues: CASSLGTGSTYEQYF.

This rearrangement joins TRBV10-3 to TRBJ1-2, with D hard to call. The length of the CDR3 is 13 residues. CDR1 and CDR2 from the germline V gene are ENHRY and SYGVKD. The V and J ends lost 11 bases and 8 bases respectively, with 21 bases between them. The DNA of the CDR3 is TGTGCCTCACAAAACGAGGCGCCCCAGGGCTACACCTTC. It translates to CASQNEAPQGYTF.

The chain has TRBV13 and TRBJ2-7, with TRBD2 identical over 8 bases. The CDR3 length is 15 residues. Trimming at V came to 5 bases and at J to 5 bases, leaving 11 bases not matched to a gene. CDR1 is PRHDT, CDR2 FYEKMQ, per germline (reference sequence). CDR3 sequence reads: CASSPLGGGIDEQYF. As DNA, the CDR3 is TGTGCCAGCAGCCCCCTCGGGGGGGGTATCGACGAGCAGTACTTC.

V and J are TRBV13 and TRBJ2-5; D tentatively fits TRBD1 or TRBD2 (5 bases each). The J call could be wrong; TRBJ2-7 is a better fit for the DNA end. This CDR3 contains 14 residues. The germline gives CDR1 PRHDT, CDR2 FYEKMQ (reference sequence). The CDR3 DNA reads TGTGCCAGCAGCTTAGTCGGGACGGACTACGAGCAGTACTTC. Translation: CASSLVGTDYEQYF.

V and J are TRBV18 and TRBJ2-1; D not resolved. This CDR3 has 14 residues. Germline CDR1 KGHSH, CDR2 LQKENI. V was cut by 0 bases and J by 11 bases, with 14 bases left in between. CDR3 bases: TGTGCCAGCTCACCACCCCCGACGGATGGGAAGCAGTTCTTC. Amino acid sequence: CASSPPPTDGKQFF. The variable domain in full, completed from reference TRBV18 and TRBJ2-1, reads NAGVMQNPRHLVRRRGQEARLRCSPMKGHSHVYWYRQLPEEGLKFMVYLQKENIIDESGMPKERFSAEFPKEGPSILRIQQVVRGDSAAYFCASSPPPTDGKQFFGPGTRLTVL.

V and J are TRBV19 and TRBJ1-5; D uncertain. V was clipped by 5 bases and J by 3 bases, with 14 bases between them. CDR3 length: 15 amino acids. Germline lookup yields CDR1 LNHDA and CDR2 SQIVND (reference sequence). The CDR3 spells CASSSSGRFNQPQHF. The CDR3 nucleotides are TGTGCCAGTAGTTCTTCCGGACGGTTCAATCAGCCCCAGCATTTT.

The chain recombines TRBV5-1 with TRBJ2-5; 8 bases match TRBD2. The length of the CDR3 is 15 residues. Germline lookup yields CDR1 SGHRS and CDR2 YFSETQ. After removal of 3 bases from V and 5 bases from J, the junction contained 9 bases not matched to a gene. CDR3 bases: TGCGCCAGCAGCTCCCGTCGGGGGGGGTGGGAGACCCAGTACTTC. Translated: CASSSRRGGWETQYF.